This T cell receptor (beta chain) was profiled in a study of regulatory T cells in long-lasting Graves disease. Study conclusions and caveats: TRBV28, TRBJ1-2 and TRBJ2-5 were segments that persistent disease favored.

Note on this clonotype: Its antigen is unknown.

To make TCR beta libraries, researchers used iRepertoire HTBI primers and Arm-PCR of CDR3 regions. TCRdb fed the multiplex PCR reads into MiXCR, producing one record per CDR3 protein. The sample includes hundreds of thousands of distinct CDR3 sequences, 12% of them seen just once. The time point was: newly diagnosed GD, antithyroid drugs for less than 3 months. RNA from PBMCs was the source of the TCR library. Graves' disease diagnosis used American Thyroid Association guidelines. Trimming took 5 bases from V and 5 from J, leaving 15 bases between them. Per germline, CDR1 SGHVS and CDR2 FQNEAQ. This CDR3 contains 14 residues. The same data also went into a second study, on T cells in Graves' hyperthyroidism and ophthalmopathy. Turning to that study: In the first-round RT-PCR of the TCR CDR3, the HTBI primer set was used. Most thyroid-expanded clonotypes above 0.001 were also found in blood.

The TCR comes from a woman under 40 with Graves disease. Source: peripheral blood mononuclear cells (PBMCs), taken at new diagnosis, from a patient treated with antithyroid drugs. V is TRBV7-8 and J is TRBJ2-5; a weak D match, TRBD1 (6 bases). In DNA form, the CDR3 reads TGTGCCAGCAGCCCAAGGGGGAACTATGAGACCCAGTACTTC. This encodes CASSPRGNYETQYF.